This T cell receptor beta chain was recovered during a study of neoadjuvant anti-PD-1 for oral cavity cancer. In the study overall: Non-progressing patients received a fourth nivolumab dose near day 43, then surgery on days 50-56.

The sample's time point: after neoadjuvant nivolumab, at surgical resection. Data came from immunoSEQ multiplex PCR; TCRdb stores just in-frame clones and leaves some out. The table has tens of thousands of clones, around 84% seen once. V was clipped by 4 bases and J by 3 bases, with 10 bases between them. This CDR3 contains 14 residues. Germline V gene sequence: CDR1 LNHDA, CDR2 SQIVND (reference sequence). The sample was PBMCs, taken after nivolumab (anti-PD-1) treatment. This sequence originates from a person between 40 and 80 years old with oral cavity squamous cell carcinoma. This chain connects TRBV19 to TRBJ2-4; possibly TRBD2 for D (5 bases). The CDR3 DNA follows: TGTGCCAGTAGTAATCCCGGGGACAAAAACATTCAGTACTTC. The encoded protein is CASSNPGDKNIQYF.